The 15 T cell receptor beta chains below come from one sample, sequenced in a study of T-cell memory formation after mild COVID-19. TCRdb re-analysed the 5' RACE reads in MiXCR, keeping a single row per CDR3 protein. The sample has 350,000 to 500,000 distinct CDR3 sequences; roughly 18% are singletons. The sample comprised PBMCs or a T cell subset sorted from them (not recorded which). Source of these receptors: a man aged 18 to 29 who had mild COVID-19 (a few samples of this study predate the infection). Cell type and time point are not known.

About this clonotype itself: As the CDR3 is not closed by the conserved phenylalanine or tryptophan, this likely results from a read error. The CDR3 spells CASSRTSGGRGEQFL. CDR3 nucleotides: TGTGCCAGCAGCCGGACTAGCGGGGGGCGCGGTGAGCAGTTCTTA. The V call is TRBV6-5, the J call TRBJ2-1; the match to TRBD2 covers 14 bases. Germline values: CDR1 MNHEY, CDR2 SVGAGI. With 6 bases clipped from V and 9 bases from J, the junction kept 7 bases outside the gene matches. CDR3 length: 15 amino acids.

The chain combines TRBV29-1 with TRBJ1-2; D is undetermined. The CDR3 runs to 12 residues. V lost 6 bases and J lost 3, with 11 bases in between. CDR1 SQVTM and CDR2 ANQGSEA come from the germline V gene. In DNA form, the CDR3 reads TGCAGCGTAGACTCTGCTGACTATGGCTACACCTTC. It yields the protein CSVDSADYGYTF.

A word on this clonotype: One end of the junction is discordant with germline, which a read error may explain. The J gene is TRBJ2-7, the V gene TRBV29-1, with D possibly matching TRBD1 (6 bases). The germline V gene encodes CDR1 SQVTM and CDR2 ANQGSEA. The CDR3 totals 14 residues. CDR3 region: CSVGGQGPIHDQYF. The DNA of the CDR3 is TGCAGCGTTGGGGGGCAGGGACCGATCCACGATCAGTACTTC.

This clonotype came up a few times. The rearrangement joins TRBV20-1 to TRBJ2-6, with D perhaps being TRBD1 or TRBD2 (5 bases each). The germline V gene has CDR1 DFQATT and CDR2 SNEGSKA (reference sequence). Trimming left V 3 bases short and J 0 bases short, with 12 bases between. There are 16 residues in the CDR3. The CDR3 here is CSARIREISGANVLTF. The CDR3 DNA sequence: TGCAGTGCTAGGATCAGGGAGATCTCTGGGGCCAACGTCCTGACTTTC.

This clonotype was seen repeatedly, ten times or more. V is TRBV6-5 and J is TRBJ1-1; D not certain. The V gene lost 7 bases and the J gene lost 4 bases, with 19 bases spanning the gap. The CDR3 has 15 residues. Looked up from germline, CDR1 is MNHEY and CDR2 is SVGAGI. CDR3 nucleotides: TGTGCCAGCATTTTTCGAGGGCCCGCCGGCACTGAAGCTTTCTTT. This encodes CASIFRGPAGTEAFF.

The rearrangement joins TRBV14 to TRBJ2-2, with TRBD2 as a possible D gene (5 bases). This CDR3 spans 16 amino acids. Deletions cut 4 bases from V and 1 base from J, with 13 bases between. CDR1 and CDR2 (germline): SGHDN, FVKESK. In DNA, the CDR3 is TGTGCCAGCAGCCTCACCGGACGGGGGAACACCGGGGAGCTGTTTTTT. Amino acids: CASSLTGRGNTGELFF.

This chain connects TRBV6-5 to TRBJ2-3; 8 bases are shared with TRBD2. Germline V gene sequence: CDR1 MNHEY, CDR2 SVGAGI. The CDR3 consists of 16 residues. V was clipped by 7 bases and J by 5 bases; unmatched bases: 14. CDR3 sequence: CASNPLGGAAGDTQYF. CDR3 nucleotide sequence: TGTGCCAGCAACCCGCTCGGGGGGGCGGCCGGAGATACGCAGTATTTT.

The J gene is TRBJ2-1, the V gene TRBV4-3; D is possibly TRBD1 or TRBD2 (5 bases each). The germline V gene encodes CDR1 LGHNA and CDR2 YSLEER. The CDR3 has 13 amino acids. Trimming pared 3 bases from V and 12 bases from J, leaving 15 bases between. The chain's CDR3 is CASSQGPFMGQFF. The CDR3 region has the DNA TGCGCCAGCAGCCAGGGACCCTTCATGGGGCAGTTCTTC.

This clonotype turned up a few times. V gene TRBV7-9 combines with J gene TRBJ2-1; D is perhaps TRBD1 or TRBD2 (5 bases each). In germline, CDR1 is SEHNR, CDR2 FQNEAQ (reference sequence). The CDR3 runs to 13 residues. Trimming cost V 3 bases and J 6 bases, with 9 bases left between them. In nucleotides, the CDR3 is TGTGCCAGCAGCTTTACGGGGCCCAATGAGCAGTTCTTC. Protein product: CASSFTGPNEQFF.

In this sample, this clonotype turned up a few times. The chain combines TRBV5-5 with TRBJ2-3; TRBD1 aligns across 9 bases. CDR1 and CDR2 from the germline V gene are SGHKS and YYEKEE (reference sequence). V gave up 3 bases and J gave up 10 bases; unmatched junction bases: 15. CDR3 size: 16 residues. The CDR3 bases are TGTGCCAGCAGCTACGACCGGGACAGGGTCGGGGAGCCGCAGTATTTT. It is translated as CASSYDRDRVGEPQYF.

This clonotype was observed at least ten times. The chain is built from TRBV20-1 and TRBJ1-2, with a weak D call TRBD1 (5 bases). This CDR3 has 13 residues. The germline V gene encodes CDR1 DFQATT and CDR2 SNEGSKA (reference sequence). V was pared by 6 bases and J by 4 bases, with 15 bases between. The CDR3 sequence: CSARHRQSYGYTF. The CDR3, as DNA: TGCAGTGCCAGGCATAGACAGTCCTATGGCTACACCTTC.

This clonotype was seen more than once but under ten times. The chain uses TRBV4-1 and TRBJ2-2; D may be TRBD1 (6 bases). This CDR3 comprises 15 residues. V was trimmed by 3 bases and J by 6 bases, leaving 14 bases between them. Germline CDR1 reads MGHRA; CDR2 reads YSYEKL. The CDR3 spells CASSQAGGGPGELFF. CDR3 in DNA: TGCGCCAGCAGCCAGGCTGGTGGGGGCCCCGGGGAGCTGTTTTTT.

This clonotype was seen a handful of times. The chain links TRBV6-2 or TRBV6-3 to TRBJ2-7, with 10 bases that match TRBD2. Germline loops: CDR1 MNHEY, CDR2 SVGEGT. The CDR3 covers 15 residues. The trim removed 0 bases at V and 7 bases at J, leaving 6 bases unmatched. The CDR3 DNA sequence: TGTGCCAGCAGTTACTCGGATAGCGGGGGGCCGGAGCAGTACTTC. It codes for CASSYSDSGGPEQYF.

This clonotype appeared a few times. The chain employs TRBV11-2 and TRBJ2-1, with 11 bases identical to TRBD1. CDR1 and CDR2 (germline): SGHAT, FQNNGV. The CDR3 length is 15 residues. J lost 9 bases, V lost 1 base, and 5 bases had no gene match. DNA of the CDR3: TGTGCCAGCAGCTTAGCCGGGACAGGGGGTTTTGAGCAGTTCTTC. It yields the protein CASSLAGTGGFEQFF.

This clonotype has just a few counts. The chain uses TRBV6-5 and TRBJ1-1, with 7 bases that match TRBD1. Trimming cost V 8 bases and J 5 bases; bases outside gene matches: 14. The CDR3 has 15 amino acids. Looked up from germline, CDR1 is MNHEY and CDR2 is SVGAGI. The CDR3: CASWGQRLGVTEAFF. For the CDR3, the DNA is TGTGCCAGCTGGGGACAGAGACTAGGTGTGACTGAAGCTTTCTTT.